These 8 T cell receptor beta chains were sequenced from one sample in a study of molecular identifiers for immune sequencing clone quantification. TCRdb used MiXCR to reprocess the PCR reads, holding one entry per CDR3 protein. Counted here are approximately 590,000 distinct CDR3 sequences, around 25% occurring once; the ten biggest clones make up 0.78%. Sequenced material: naive CD8+ T cells from blood, with Jurkat cell RNA spiked in. The subset is: FACS-sorted CD8+CD4-CCR7+CD45RA+ naive T cells. The origin of the receptors is a human donor in good health. Some libraries in this study had Jurkat cell RNA spiked in.

As for this clonotype: This may come from a read error, since a much larger clone is one base off. In nucleotides, the CDR3 is TGTGCCGGCAGTGAAACAGTAGATACGCAGTATTTT. Residues: CAGSETVDTQYF. The chain carries TRBV25-1 and TRBJ2-3; D not resolved. Germline V lookup: CDR1 MGHDK, CDR2 SYGVNS. This CDR3 comprises 12 residues.

Concerning this clonotype: One end of the junction is discordant with germline, which a read error may explain. The chain joins TRBV7-6 to TRBJ2-7, with 7 nucleotides matching TRBD1. CDR3 size: 17 residues. From germline, CDR1 is SGHVS and CDR2 FNYEAQ. The CDR3 loop is CASSFSPETGQNYEKYF. CDR3 sequence (DNA): TGTGCCAGCAGCTTTTCCCCGGAAACGGGACAGAACTACGAGAAGTACTTC.

This clonotype was recorded many times. The rearrangement links TRBV28 to TRBJ2-7; D is undetermined. CDR3 length: 14 amino acids. V was trimmed by 4 bases and J by 2 bases, leaving 12 bases between them. CDR1 is MDHEN and CDR2 is SYDVKM in the germline V gene. Here the CDR3 DNA reads TGTGCCAGCAGTTATGGAAGGAGCGCCTACGAGCAGTACTTC. Translating gives CASSYGRSAYEQYF.

This clonotype was seen once. One end of the junction does not line up with germline, which may come from a read error. The chain has TRBV12-3 or TRBV12-4 and TRBJ2-7; no clear D gene. The CDR3 has 13 amino acids. CDR3 nucleotide sequence: TGTGCCAGCAGTTTAGTCTTATCCTACGGGCAGTACTTC. Protein product: CASSLVLSYGQYF.

A note on this clonotype: The conserved phenylalanine or tryptophan normally closing the CDR3 is absent here, so this likely arose from a read error. V and J are TRBV6-2 or TRBV6-3 and TRBJ2-5; D might be TRBD1 or TRBD2, each matching 6 bases. The CDR3 runs to 14 residues. Looked up from germline, CDR1 is MNHEY and CDR2 is SVGEGT. Between the trimmed V and J ends, which lost 4 bases and 2 bases, there was a span of 11 bases. The CDR3 nucleotides read TGTGCCAGCAGTTGCGGGACATTTCAAGAGACCCAGTACATC. Amino acid sequence: CASSCGTFQETQYI.

In the case of this clonotype: This may arise from a read error, as a much more abundant clone is one base away. The J gene is TRBJ1-4, the V gene TRBV27, with 7 bases fitting TRBD1. Trimming cost V 7 bases and J 7 bases; bases outside gene matches: 6. The germline gives CDR1 MNHEY, CDR2 SMNVEV (reference sequence). This CDR3 region has 13 residues. Written as DNA, the CDR3 is TGTGCCAGCAAATCGAGGGGGCGTGAAAAACTGTTTTTT. This encodes CASKSRGREKLFF.

This clonotype was seen more than once but under ten times. Germline and junction disagree at one end, which may indicate a read error. V usage is TRBV28 and J usage is TRBJ1-1; TRBD1 might be the D (6 bases). CDR3 length: 11 residues. From germline, CDR1 is MDHEN and CDR2 SYDVKM. DNA for the CDR3: TGTGCCAGCAGGGGGGCGACTGAAGTTTTCTTT. This encodes CASRGATEVFF.

In this sample, this clonotype turned up a few times. The chain uses TRBV14 and TRBJ2-5, with 8 bases fitting TRBD2. Trimming removed 0 bases from V and 2 bases from J; junction bases left unmatched: 23. The CDR3 sequence is 22 residues long. Germline CDR1 reads SGHDN; CDR2 reads FVKESK. CDR3 loop: CASSQDPLEPTAGVRKQETQYF. The CDR3 nucleotides read TGTGCCAGCAGCCAAGATCCCCTTGAGCCGACAGCGGGAGTAAGGAAGCAAGAGACCCAGTACTTC. The full variable domain, in which reference TRBV14 and TRBJ2-5 provide the parts outside the CDR3, is EAGVTQFPSHSVIEKGQTVTLRCDPISGHDNLYWYRRVMGKEIKFLLHFVKESKQDESGMPNNRFLAERTGGTYSTLKVQPAELEDSGVYFCASSQDPLEPTAGVRKQETQYFGPGTRLLVL.